The table lists the clone carrying this T cell receptor (beta chain) with a count of one. This CDR3 contains 13 residues. Germline assignment: CDR1 ENHRY and CDR2 SYGVKD. V lost 7 bases to trimming and J lost 0 bases; unmatched junction nucleotides: 0. These data are taken from a study of CD8 T cells in Susac syndrome. Both CD4+ and CD8+ T cells were negatively isolated, and TEMRA cells underwent FACS enrichment. The authors reverse transcribed about 0.5 to 1 ug RNA with random hexamers. Via MiXCR, TCRdb re-called the immunoSEQ multiplex PCR reads, giving one row per CDR3 protein. The sample shows 100,000 to 150,000 distinct CDR3 sequences, 90% to 95% of them seen only once.

The sequencing input was CD4+ T cells from PBMCs. The chain is built from TRBV10-3 and TRBJ2-1, with 7 bases aligning to TRBD1. This TCR was sampled from a human donor in good health. CDR3 DNA sequence: TGTGCCATCACAGGGGGCTCCTACAATGAGCAGTTCTTC. Residues: CAITGGSYNEQFF.